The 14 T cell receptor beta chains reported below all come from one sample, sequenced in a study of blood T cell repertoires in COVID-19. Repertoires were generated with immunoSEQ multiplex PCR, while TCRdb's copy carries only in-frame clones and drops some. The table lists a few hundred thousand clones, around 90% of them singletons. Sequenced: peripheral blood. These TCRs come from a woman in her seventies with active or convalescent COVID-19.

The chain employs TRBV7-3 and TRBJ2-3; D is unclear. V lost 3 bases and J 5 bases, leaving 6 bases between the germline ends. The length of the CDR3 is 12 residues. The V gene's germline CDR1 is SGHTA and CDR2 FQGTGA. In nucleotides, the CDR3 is TGTGCCAGCAGCTTCCCCCTAGATACGCAGTATTTT. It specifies CASSFPLDTQYF.

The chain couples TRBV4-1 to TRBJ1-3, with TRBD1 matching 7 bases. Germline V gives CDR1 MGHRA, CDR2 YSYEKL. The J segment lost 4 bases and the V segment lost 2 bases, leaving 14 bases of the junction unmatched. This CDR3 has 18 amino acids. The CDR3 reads CASSQLVLTGAAGNTIYF. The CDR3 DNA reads TGCGCCAGCAGCCAACTAGTGCTCACAGGGGCCGCCGGAAACACCATATATTTT.

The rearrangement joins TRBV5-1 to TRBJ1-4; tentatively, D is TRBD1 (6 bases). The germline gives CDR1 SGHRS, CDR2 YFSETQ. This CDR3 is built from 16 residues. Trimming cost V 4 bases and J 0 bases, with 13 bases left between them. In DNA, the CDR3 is TGCGCCAGCAGCGTTAACAGGGTGCCAACTAATGAAAAACTGTTTTTT. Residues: CASSVNRVPTNEKLFF.

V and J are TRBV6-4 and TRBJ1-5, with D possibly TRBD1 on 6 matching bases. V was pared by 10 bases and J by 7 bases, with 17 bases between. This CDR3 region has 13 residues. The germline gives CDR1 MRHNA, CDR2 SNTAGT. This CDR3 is CATSTGLGQPQHF. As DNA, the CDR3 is TGTGCCACCTCAACAGGGTTGGGCCAGCCCCAGCATTTT.

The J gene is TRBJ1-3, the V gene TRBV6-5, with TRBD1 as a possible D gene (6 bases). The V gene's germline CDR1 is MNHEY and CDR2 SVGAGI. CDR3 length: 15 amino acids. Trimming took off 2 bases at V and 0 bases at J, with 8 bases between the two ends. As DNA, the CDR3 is TGTGCCAGCAGTTACGGACAGTCCTCTGGAAACACCATATATTTT. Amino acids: CASSYGQSSGNTIYF.

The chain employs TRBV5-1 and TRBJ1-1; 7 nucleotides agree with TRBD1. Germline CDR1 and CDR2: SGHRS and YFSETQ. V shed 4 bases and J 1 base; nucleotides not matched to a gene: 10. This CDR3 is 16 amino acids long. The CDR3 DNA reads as TGCGCCAGCAGCCTAAGACAGGGCGGTTCGAACACTGAAGCTTTCTTT. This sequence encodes CASSLRQGGSNTEAFF.

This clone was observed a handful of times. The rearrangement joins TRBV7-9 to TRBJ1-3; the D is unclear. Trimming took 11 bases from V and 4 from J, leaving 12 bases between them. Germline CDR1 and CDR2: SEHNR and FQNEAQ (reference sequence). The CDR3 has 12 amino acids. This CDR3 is CAGRADGNTIYF. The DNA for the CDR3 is TGTGCCGGGAGGGCGGACGGAAACACCATATATTTT.

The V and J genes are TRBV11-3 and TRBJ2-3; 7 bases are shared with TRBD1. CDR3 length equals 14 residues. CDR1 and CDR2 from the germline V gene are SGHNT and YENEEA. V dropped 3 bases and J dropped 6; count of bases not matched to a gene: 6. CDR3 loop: CASSFRDSLDTQYF. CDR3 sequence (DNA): TGTGCCAGCAGCTTCCGGGACAGCCTGGATACGCAGTATTTT.

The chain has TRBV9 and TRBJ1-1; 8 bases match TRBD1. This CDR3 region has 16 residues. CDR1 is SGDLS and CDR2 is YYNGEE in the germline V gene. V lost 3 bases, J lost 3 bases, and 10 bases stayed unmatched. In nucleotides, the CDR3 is TGTGCCAGCAGCGCCCCCCAGGGGGCAATGTACACTGAAGCTTTCTTT. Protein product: CASSAPQGAMYTEAFF.

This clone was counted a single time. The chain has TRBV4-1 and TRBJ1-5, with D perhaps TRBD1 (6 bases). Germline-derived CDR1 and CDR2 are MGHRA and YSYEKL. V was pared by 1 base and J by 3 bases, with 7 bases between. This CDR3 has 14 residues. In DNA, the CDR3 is TGCGCCAGCAGCCAAGGGACAGACAATCAGCCCCAGCATTTT. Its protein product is CASSQGTDNQPQHF.

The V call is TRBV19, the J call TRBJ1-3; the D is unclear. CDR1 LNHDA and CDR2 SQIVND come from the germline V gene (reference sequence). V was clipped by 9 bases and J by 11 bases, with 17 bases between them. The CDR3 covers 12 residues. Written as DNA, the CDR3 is TGTGCCAGCCAATTTTCCCGCGGGGCCATATATTTT. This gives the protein CASQFSRGAIYF.

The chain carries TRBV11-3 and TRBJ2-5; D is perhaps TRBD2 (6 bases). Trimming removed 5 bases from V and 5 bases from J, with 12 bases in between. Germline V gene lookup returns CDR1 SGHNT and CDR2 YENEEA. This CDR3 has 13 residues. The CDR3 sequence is CASSPSGLETQYF. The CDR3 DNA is TGTGCCAGCAGCCCCAGCGGGTTGGAGACCCAGTACTTC. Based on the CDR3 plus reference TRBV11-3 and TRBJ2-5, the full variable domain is EAGVVQSPRYKIIEKKQPVAFWCNPISGHNTLYWYLQNLGQGPELLIRYENEEAVDDSQLPKDRFSAERLKGVDSTLKIQPAELGDSAVYLCASSPSGLETQYFGPGTRLLVL.

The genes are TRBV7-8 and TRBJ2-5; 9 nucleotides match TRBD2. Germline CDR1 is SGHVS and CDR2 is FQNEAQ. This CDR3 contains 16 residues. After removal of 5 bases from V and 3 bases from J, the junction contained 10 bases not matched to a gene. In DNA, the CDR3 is TGTGCCAGCAGCCGCTTTTCTAGCGGGATAGAAGAGACCCAGTACTTC. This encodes CASSRFSSGIEETQYF.

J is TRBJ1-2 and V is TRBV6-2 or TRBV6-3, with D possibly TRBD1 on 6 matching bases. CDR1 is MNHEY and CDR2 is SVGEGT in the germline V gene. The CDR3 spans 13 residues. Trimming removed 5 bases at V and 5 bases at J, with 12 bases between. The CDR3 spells CASSRTAAYGYTF. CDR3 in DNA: TGTGCCAGCAGTAGGACAGCCGCTTATGGCTACACCTTC.